The rows below give T cell receptor beta chains drawn from one sample of a study of cytomegalovirus exposure and HLA in healthy donors. Clones were sequenced by immunoSEQ multiplex PCR, and TCRdb holds only the in-frame ones, with some missing. The table records about 180,000 clones, 75% to 90% of them present only once. The sequenced material came from PBMCs. Source of these receptors: a man between 18 and 29 years old in good health and CMV-seropositive. The CDR3 runs from the conserved cysteine through the conserved F or W. D genes are given only for firm matches. Only part of the rows carry a size: once, few, many, or a class if the clone is expanded.

V gene	J gene	D gene	clone size	CDR3 DNA	CDR3 protein
TRBV11-2	TRBJ1-3	-	-	TGTGCCAGCAGCTTAGACGGGGTCTACTCTGGAAACACCATATATTTT	CASSLDGVYSGNTIYF
TRBV10-1	TRBJ2-2	-	-	TGCGCCAGCAGTAATAGACTAGCGAACACCGGGGAGCTGTTTTTT	CASSNRLANTGELFF
TRBV18	TRBJ1-1	TRBD1	-	TGTGCCAGCTCACCATTCACCCCTTCGACAGGGGGCATGAACACTGAAGCTTTCTTT	CASSPFTPSTGGMNTEAFF
TRBV28	TRBJ1-1	-	-	TGTGCCAGCAGTTTGGGCGGGAGCACTGAAGCTTTCTTT	CASSLGGSTEAFF
TRBV6-5	TRBJ1-2	TRBD1	-	TGTGCCAGTCATCCCGGGACAGGGTCTTACTATGGCTACACCTTC	CASHPGTGSYYGYTF
TRBV9	TRBJ1-2	-	few	TGTGCCAGCAGCGTAGACACAGGCTATGGCTACACCTTC	CASSVDTGYGYTF
TRBV5-6	TRBJ2-7	TRBD1	-	TGTGCCAGCAGCCTCGGACAGGGGCCCTACGAGCAGTACTTC	CASSLGQGPYEQYF
TRBV2	TRBJ1-5	-	once	TGTGCCAGCAGTGAACTCGGACGGGGTTATAGCAATCAGCCCCAGCATTTT	CASSELGRGYSNQPQHF
TRBV13	TRBJ1-4	TRBD1	-	TGTGCCAGCAGCTCGAGAAGGACAGGGGAGGAAAAACTGTTTTTT	CASSSRRTGEEKLFF
TRBV5-6	TRBJ1-5	-	-	TGTGCCAGCAGCTTGGATTATGACAGGAATTATAGCAATCAGCCCCAGCATTTT	CASSLDYDRNYSNQPQHF
TRBV27	TRBJ2-7	-	-	TGTGCCAGCAGTTTAACCAGGGGTAGTTACGAGCAGTACTTC	CASSLTRGSYEQYF
TRBV4-1	TRBJ1-1	-	once	TGCGCCAGCAGCCAAGCGGGCAGTGGGCCAGGGGATGGCACTGAAGCTTTCTTT	CASSQAGSGPGDGTEAFF
TRBV7-3	TRBJ2-3	TRBD2	once	TGTGCCAGCAGCTTGGGCGGGAGGGACACAGATACGCAGTATTTT	CASSLGGRDTDTQYF
TRBV27	TRBJ2-1	-	-	TGTGCCAGCAGGAAACTAGCCGAGGGAATGTACAATGAGCAGTTCTTC	CASRKLAEGMYNEQFF
TRBV4-1	TRBJ2-7	-	once	TGCGCCAGCAGCCTTGAACAGACCTACGAGCAGTACTTC	CASSLEQTYEQYF